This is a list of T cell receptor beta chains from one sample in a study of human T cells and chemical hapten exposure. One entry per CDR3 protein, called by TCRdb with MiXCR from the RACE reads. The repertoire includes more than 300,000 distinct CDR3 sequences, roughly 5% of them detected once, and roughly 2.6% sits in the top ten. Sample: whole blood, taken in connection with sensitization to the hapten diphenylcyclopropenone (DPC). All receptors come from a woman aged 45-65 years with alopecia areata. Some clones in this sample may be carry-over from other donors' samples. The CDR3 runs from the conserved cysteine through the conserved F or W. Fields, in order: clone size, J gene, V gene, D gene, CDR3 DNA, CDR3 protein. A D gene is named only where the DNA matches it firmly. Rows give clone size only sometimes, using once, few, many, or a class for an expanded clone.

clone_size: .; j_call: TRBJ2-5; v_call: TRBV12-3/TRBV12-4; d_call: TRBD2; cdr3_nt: TGTGCCAGCAGGAAGCGGGGACAAGAGACCCAGTACTTC; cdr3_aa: CASRKRGQETQYF
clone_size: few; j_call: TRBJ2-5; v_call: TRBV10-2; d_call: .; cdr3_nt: TGCGCCAGCAGTGAGGGCAGGGGCAGAGAGACCCAGTACTTC; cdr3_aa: CASSEGRGRETQYF
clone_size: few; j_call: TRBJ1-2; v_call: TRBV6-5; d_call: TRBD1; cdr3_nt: TGTGCCAGCACCGCCGGGACAGAACCTAACTATGGCTACACCTTC; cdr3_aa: CASTAGTEPNYGYTF
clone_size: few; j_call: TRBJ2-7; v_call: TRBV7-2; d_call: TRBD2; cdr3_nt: TGTGCCAGCAGCTTCCCTAGCGGGAGGAGGAACGAGCAGTACTTC; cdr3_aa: CASSFPSGRRNEQYF
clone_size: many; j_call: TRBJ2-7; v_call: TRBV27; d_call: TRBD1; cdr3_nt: TGTGCCAGCAGTGGGACAGGGTCCAACGAGCAGTACTTC; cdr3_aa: CASSGTGSNEQYF
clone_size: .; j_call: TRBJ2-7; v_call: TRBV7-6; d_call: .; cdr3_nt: TGTGCCAGCAGCCCTTCGGAGGGGGGAGAGCAGTACTTC; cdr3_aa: CASSPSEGGEQYF
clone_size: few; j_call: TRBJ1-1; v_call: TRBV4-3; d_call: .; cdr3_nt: TGCGCCAGCAGCCCTGGAACACTGAACACTGAAGCTTTCTTT; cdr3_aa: CASSPGTLNTEAFF
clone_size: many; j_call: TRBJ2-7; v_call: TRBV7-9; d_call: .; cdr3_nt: TGTGCCAGCAGCCCTTTCGGGGTAACCTACGAGCAGTACTTC; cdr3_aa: CASSPFGVTYEQYF
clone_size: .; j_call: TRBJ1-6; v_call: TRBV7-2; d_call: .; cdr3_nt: TGTGCCAGCAGCTCACATACAGGGTATGATTCACCCCTCCACTTT; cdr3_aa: CASSSHTGYDSPLHF
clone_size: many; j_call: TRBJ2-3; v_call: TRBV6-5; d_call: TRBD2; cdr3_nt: TGTGCCAGCAGCTACGGACTAGGCGGAGATACGCAGTATTTT; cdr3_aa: CASSYGLGGDTQYF
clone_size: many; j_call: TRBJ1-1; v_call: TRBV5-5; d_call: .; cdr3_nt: TGTGCCAGCAGCCCTGGACAGCCCCGCAACACTGAAGCTTTCTTT; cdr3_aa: CASSPGQPRNTEAFF
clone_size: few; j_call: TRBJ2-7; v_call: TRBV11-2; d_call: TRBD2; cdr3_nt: TGTGCCAGCAGCTTAGTACCTAGCGGGACCTACGAGCAGTACTTC; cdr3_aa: CASSLVPSGTYEQYF
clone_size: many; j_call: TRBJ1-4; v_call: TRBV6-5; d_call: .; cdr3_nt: TGTGCCAGCAGTGAGTTGGGAGATGAAAAACTGTTTTTT; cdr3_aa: CASSELGDEKLFF
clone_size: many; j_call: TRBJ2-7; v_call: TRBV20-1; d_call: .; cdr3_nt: TGCAGTGCTACGAGCGGAGGACAGATGTGGTACGAGCAGTACTTC; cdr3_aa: CSATSGGQMWYEQYF
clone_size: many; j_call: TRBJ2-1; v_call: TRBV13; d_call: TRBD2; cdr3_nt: TGTGCCAGCAGCTTAGCCGGGACTAGCGGGAGAAATGAGCAGTTCTTC; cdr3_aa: CASSLAGTSGRNEQFF
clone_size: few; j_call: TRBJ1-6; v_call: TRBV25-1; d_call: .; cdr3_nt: TGTGCCAGCAGTTTCCGACGGTATAATTCACCCCTCCACTTT; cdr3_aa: CASSFRRYNSPLHF
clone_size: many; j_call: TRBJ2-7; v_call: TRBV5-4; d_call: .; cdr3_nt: TGTGCCAGCAGCTCGAACCCGGGGGCCGCACGGTACTTC; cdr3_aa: CASSSNPGAARYF
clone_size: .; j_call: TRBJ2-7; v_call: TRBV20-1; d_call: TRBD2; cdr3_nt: TGCAGTGCTTGGCCGGGACTAGCGGGAGCCGAGCAGTACTTC; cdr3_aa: CSAWPGLAGAEQYF
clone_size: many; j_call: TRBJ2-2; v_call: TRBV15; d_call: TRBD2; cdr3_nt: TGTGCCACCAGCAGAGGAGCGGGGGTGAACACCGGGGAGCTGTTTTTT; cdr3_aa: CATSRGAGVNTGELFF
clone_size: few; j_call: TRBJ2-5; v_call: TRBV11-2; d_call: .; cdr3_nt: TGTGCCAGCAGCTCCACTGGGCGGGGCCAAGAGACCCAGTACTTC; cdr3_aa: CASSSTGRGQETQYF
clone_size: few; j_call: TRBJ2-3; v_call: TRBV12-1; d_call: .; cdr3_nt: TGTGCCAGCAGCTCCCGACTAGCGACTAGCACAGATACGCAGTATTTT; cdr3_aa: CASSSRLATSTDTQYF
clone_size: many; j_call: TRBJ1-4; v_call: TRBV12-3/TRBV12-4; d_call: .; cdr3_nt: TGTGCCAGCAGTTTGGGGGAGGGACTGTTTTTT; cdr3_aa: CASSLGEGLFF
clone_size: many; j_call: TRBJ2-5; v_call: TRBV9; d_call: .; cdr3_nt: TGTGCCAGCAGCCCCAGCTTAGGTGGGACCCAGTACTTC; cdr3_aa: CASSPSLGGTQYF
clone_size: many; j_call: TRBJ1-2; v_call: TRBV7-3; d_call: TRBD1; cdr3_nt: TGTGCCAGACCGGGACAGGGTACCTATGGCTACACCTTC; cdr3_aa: CARPGQGTYGYTF
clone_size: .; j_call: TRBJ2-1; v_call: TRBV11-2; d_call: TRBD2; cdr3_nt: TGTGCCAGCAGCCCAGCGGGAGGGCCTCTGGGTGAGCAGTTCTTC; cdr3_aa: CASSPAGGPLGEQFF
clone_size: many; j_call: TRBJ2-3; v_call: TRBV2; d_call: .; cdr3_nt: TGTGCCGATGGAGTGCTGGGCACAGATACGCAGTATTTT; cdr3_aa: CADGVLGTDTQYF
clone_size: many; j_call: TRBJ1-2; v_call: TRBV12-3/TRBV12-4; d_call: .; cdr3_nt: TGTGCCAGCAGTTTCGGTACCCCAGGCTATGGCTACACCTTC; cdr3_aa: CASSFGTPGYGYTF
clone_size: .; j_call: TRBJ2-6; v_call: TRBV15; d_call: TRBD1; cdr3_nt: TGTGCCACCAGCAGACCGGGACAGAGCTCTGGGGCCAACGTCCTGACTTTC; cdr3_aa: CATSRPGQSSGANVLTF
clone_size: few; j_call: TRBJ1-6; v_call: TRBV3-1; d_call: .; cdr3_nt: TGTGCCAGCAGCCAAGATACAGGGAGGTATTCACCCCTCCACTTT; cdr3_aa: CASSQDTGRYSPLHF
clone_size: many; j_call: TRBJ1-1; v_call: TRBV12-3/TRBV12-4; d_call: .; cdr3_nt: TGTGCCAGCAGCAAGAGCACAGGGCGAAACACTGAAGCTTTCTTT; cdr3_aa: CASSKSTGRNTEAFF
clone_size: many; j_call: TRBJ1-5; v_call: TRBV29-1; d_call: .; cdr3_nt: TGCAGCGTTGGAGCTAGCAATCAGCCCCAGCATTTT; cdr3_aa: CSVGASNQPQHF
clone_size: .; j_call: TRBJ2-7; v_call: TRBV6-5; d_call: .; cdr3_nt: TGTGCCAGCAGACTACAGGGTGGAAGCTCCTACGAGCAGTACTTC; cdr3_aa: CASRLQGGSSYEQYF
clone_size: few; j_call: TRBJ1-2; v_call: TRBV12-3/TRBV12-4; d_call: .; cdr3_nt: TGTGCCAGCAGTTTAAGTGGGGCCGGTAGCGTGTCTGGCTACACCTTC; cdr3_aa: CASSLSGAGSVSGYTF
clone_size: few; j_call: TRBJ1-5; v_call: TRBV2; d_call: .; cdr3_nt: TGTGCCAGCAGGGCAGCTTTTAGCAATCAGCCCCAGCATTTT; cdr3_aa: CASRAAFSNQPQHF
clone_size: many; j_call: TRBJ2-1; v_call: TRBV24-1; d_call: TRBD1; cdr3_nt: TGTGCCACCGCACGGGACAGCGGCAATGAGCAGTTCTTC; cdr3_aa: CATARDSGNEQFF
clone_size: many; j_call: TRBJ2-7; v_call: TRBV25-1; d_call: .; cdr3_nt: TGTGCCAGCAGTGAACCCGGGCCCGCCTACGAGCAGTACTTC; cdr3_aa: CASSEPGPAYEQYF
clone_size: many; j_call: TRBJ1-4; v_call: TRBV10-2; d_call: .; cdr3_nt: TGCGCCAGCACCGGAACAACTAATGAAAAACTGTTTTTT; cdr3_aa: CASTGTTNEKLFF
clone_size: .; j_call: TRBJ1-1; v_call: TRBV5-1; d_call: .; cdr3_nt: TGCGCCAGCAGCTTGGTTTCCGGGGTTCGTGAAGCTTTCTTT; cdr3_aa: CASSLVSGVREAFF
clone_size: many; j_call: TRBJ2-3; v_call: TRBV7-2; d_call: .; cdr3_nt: TGTGCCAGCAGCTCCCGGACTACTTCGGATACGCAGTATTTT; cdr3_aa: CASSSRTTSDTQYF
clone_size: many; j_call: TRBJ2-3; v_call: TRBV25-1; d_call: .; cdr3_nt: TGTGCCGTAGCAATAGGGTATACGCAGTATTTT; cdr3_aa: CAVAIGYTQYF
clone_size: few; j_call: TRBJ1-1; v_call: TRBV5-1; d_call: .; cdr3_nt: TGCGCCAGCAGCGTACGCAGGGGTTTCAGCATGAACACTGAAGCTTTCTTT; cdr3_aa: CASSVRRGFSMNTEAFF
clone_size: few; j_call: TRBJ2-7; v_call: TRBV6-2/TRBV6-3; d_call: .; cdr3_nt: TGTGCCAGCAGTTACGGGCTAGCGATCCAGTACGAGCAGTACTTC; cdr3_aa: CASSYGLAIQYEQYF
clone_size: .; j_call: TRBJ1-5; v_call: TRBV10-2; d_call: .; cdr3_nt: TGCGCCAGCAGTGAGTCATCAGGGGCGCAGGGTCAGCCCCAGCATTTT; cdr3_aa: CASSESSGAQGQPQHF
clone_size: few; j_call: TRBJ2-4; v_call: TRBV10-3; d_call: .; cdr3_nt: TGTGCCATCAGTCAGGGTTTAGCCAAAAACATTCAGTACTTC; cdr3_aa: CAISQGLAKNIQYF
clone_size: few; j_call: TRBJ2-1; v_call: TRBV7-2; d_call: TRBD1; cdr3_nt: TGTGCCAGCAGCACTGGACAGGCCCCGTACAATGAGCAGTTCTTC; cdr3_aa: CASSTGQAPYNEQFF
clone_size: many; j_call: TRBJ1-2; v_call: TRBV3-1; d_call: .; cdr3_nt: TGTGCCAGCAGCCAAGAATTGGCAGGGATCTATGGCTACACCTTC; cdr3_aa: CASSQELAGIYGYTF
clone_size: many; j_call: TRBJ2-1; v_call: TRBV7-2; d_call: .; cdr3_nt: TGTGCCAGCAGCTCAGTAGGTAGCTCCTACAATGAGCAGTTCTTC; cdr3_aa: CASSSVGSSYNEQFF
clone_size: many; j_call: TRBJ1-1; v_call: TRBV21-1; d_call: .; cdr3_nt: TGTGCCAGCAGCCGAGGGGCCGCTGAAGCTTTCTTT; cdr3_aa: CASSRGAAEAFF
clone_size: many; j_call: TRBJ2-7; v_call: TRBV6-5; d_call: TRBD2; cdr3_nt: TGTGCCAGCAGTGGTAGCGGGTACGAGCAGTACTTC; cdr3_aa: CASSGSGYEQYF
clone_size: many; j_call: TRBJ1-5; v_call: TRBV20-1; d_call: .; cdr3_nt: TGCAGTGCTGGAGCCCAGTTAGACGGTCCGACTCAGCCCCAGCATTTT; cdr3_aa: CSAGAQLDGPTQPQHF
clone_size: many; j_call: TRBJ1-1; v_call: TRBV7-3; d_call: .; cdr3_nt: TGTGCCAGCAGCTCAGGGACGAACACTGAAGCTTTCTTT; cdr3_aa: CASSSGTNTEAFF